One sample yielded the 5 T cell receptor beta chains listed below, sequenced in a study of blood T cell repertoires in COVID-19. The repertoire was sequenced with immunoSEQ multiplex PCR; TCRdb's copy has only in-frame clones and lacks some. The sample carries 150,000 to 200,000 clones, roughly 79% recorded once. The sequenced sample was peripheral blood. The receptors originated from a middle-aged woman with COVID-19, enrolled during active disease.

The V and J genes are TRBV30 and TRBJ1-5, with 9 nucleotides matching TRBD1. CDR3 length equals 15 residues. V lost 1 base, J lost 4 bases, and 5 bases stayed unmatched. Germline V gene lookup returns CDR1 GTSNPN and CDR2 SVGIG (reference sequence). DNA of the CDR3: TGTGCCTGGAGTGGAGTCGGACAGGGGAATCAGCCCCAGCATTTT. Protein: CAWSGVGQGNQPQHF.

This clone was recorded a few times. The chain carries TRBV19 and TRBJ1-5; no reliable D call. Germline CDR1 LNHDA, CDR2 SQIVND (reference sequence). The CDR3 totals 13 residues. V shed 11 bases and J shed 2 bases, with 13 bases lying between them. The CDR3 region is CAARGAGNQPQHF. The CDR3, as DNA: TGTGCCGCGCGGGGTGCGGGCAATCAGCCCCAGCATTTT. Together with reference TRBV19 and TRBJ1-5, the CDR3 gives the full variable domain: DGGITQSPKYLFRKEGQNVTLSCEQNLNHDAMYWYRQDPGQGLRLIYYSQIVNDFQKGDIAEGYSVSREKKESFPLTVTSAQKNPTAFYLCAARGAGNQPQHFGDGTRLSIL.

The gene calls are TRBV7-6 and TRBJ1-1, with 7 bases fitting TRBD1. Germline CDR1 reads SGHVS; CDR2 reads FNYEAQ. The CDR3 extends over 13 amino acids. Trimming took 0 bases from V and 8 from J; bases not matched to a gene: 3. CDR3 in DNA: TGTGCCAGCAGCTTAGCCGGGACAGCGGAAGCTTTCTTT. This encodes CASSLAGTAEAFF.

This clone showed up just a few times. The genes are TRBV27 and TRBJ2-7; 7 bases line up with TRBD1. CDR3 length: 14 residues. Trimming cost V 3 bases and J 2 bases; bases outside gene matches: 4. Per the germline V gene, CDR1 is MNHEY and CDR2 is SMNVEV (reference sequence). The CDR3 spells CASSFWDSTYEQYF. The CDR3 bases are TGTGCCAGCAGTTTTTGGGACAGTACCTACGAGCAGTACTTC.

This clone appeared once. J is TRBJ1-5 and V is TRBV30, with D tentatively TRBD1 (5 bases). V gave up 0 bases and J gave up 6 bases, with 9 bases separating them. Germline V gene lookup returns CDR1 GTSNPN and CDR2 SVGIG (reference sequence). This CDR3 has 13 amino acids. The chain's CDR3 is CAWSVSQGQPQHF. CDR3 DNA sequence: TGTGCCTGGAGTGTGAGTCAGGGTCAGCCCCAGCATTTT. The full variable domain, completed using reference TRBV30 and TRBJ1-5, is SQTIHQWPATLVQPVGSPLSLECTVEGTSNPNLYWYRQAAGRGLQLLFYSVGIGQISSEVPQNLSASRPQDRQFILSSKKLLLSDSGFYLCAWSVSQGQPQHFGDGTRLSIL.